This T cell receptor (beta chain) was retrieved from a study of cytomegalovirus exposure and HLA in healthy donors. PCR involved 60 Vbeta and 13 Jbeta primers. Some clones are missing from TCRdb's copy, which holds only in-frame ones; the method was immunoSEQ multiplex PCR. The sample totals about 34,000 clones. Germline V gene data show CDR1 as SGHNT and CDR2 as YYREEE (reference sequence). This CDR3 spans 12 amino acids. V was cut by 4 bases and J by 7 bases, with 9 bases left in between. The TCR was taken from a woman aged 40 to 50 in good health and CMV-seropositive. The sequencing input was PBMCs. The gene calls are TRBV5-4 and TRBJ2-1; D ambiguous. The CDR3 is CASSVLYNEQFF. In DNA, the CDR3 is TGTGCCAGCAGCGTCCTTTATAATGAGCAGTTCTTC.